The 9 T cell receptor beta chains in this list originate from one sample, sequenced in a study of shared clonotypes between healthy human individuals. The table came from immunoSEQ multiplex PCR; TCRdb's copy has only in-frame clones and leaves some out. The repertoire has hundreds of thousands of clones, roughly 79% of them found once; the top ten carry around 13%. Sample: PBMCs. The receptor set was obtained from a woman aged 40 to 50 in good health. Some clones in this sample may be carry-over from other donors' samples.

This chain uses TRBV27 with TRBJ2-1; 13 bases fit TRBD2. This CDR3 is built from 17 residues. CDR1 and CDR2 from the germline V gene are MNHEY and SMNVEV (reference sequence). Trimming removed 0 bases from V and 7 bases from J; junction bases left unmatched: 6. Here the CDR3 DNA reads TGTGCCAGCAGTTTATCGCGGGGACTAGCGGGACGGAATGAGCAGTTCTTC. Translation: CASSLSRGLAGRNEQFF.

In its sample, this clone was seen once. V and J are TRBV4-3 and TRBJ1-2; D gene ambiguous. Germline loops: CDR1 LGHNA, CDR2 YSLEER. This CDR3 is 13 amino acids long. V was shortened by 0 bases and J by 7 bases, with 9 bases between the two germline ends. CDR3 region: CASSQDSPTGYTF. The CDR3, as DNA: TGCGCCAGCAGCCAAGATTCCCCGACTGGCTACACCTTC.

The chain couples TRBV18 to TRBJ2-1; 11 nucleotides match TRBD2. The J segment lost 9 bases and the V segment lost 4 bases, leaving 2 bases of the junction unmatched. The germline CDR1 and CDR2 sequences are KGHSH and LQKENI. The CDR3 is 13 residues long. CDR3: CASSQLAGAEQFF. The CDR3 DNA sequence: TGTGCCAGCTCACAACTAGCGGGAGCTGAGCAGTTCTTC.

About this clone itself: Other nucleotide sequences in the sample specify the same CDR3. V usage is TRBV28 and J usage is TRBJ2-7; D is perhaps TRBD2 (5 bases). Germline loops: CDR1 MDHEN, CDR2 SYDVKM. The CDR3 runs to 14 residues. V gave up 4 bases and J gave up 7 bases, with 17 bases separating them. The CDR3 region is CASSSPSRGLEQYF. Written as DNA, the CDR3 is TGTGCCAGCAGTTCTCCGAGCCGAGGGCTGGAGCAGTACTTC.

This chain joins TRBV7-3 and TRBJ2-3, with 10 bases aligning to TRBD2. Germline CDR1 SGHTA, CDR2 FQGTGA. The CDR3 is 14 amino acids. V lost 5 bases, J lost 4 bases, and 3 bases stayed unmatched. CDR3 coding DNA: TGTGCCAGCAGCGCAGGACTAGCGGCAGATACGCAGTATTTT. Amino acids: CASSAGLAADTQYF.

The V call is TRBV5-1, the J call TRBJ2-7; 7 bases match TRBD2. The J segment lost 0 bases and the V segment lost 5 bases, leaving 2 bases of the junction unmatched. The CDR3 is 13 residues long. Germline V gives CDR1 SGHRS, CDR2 YFSETQ. The DNA for the CDR3 is TGCGCCAGCAGACGGGAGGACTCCTACGAGCAGTACTTC. This translates into CASRREDSYEQYF.

V is TRBV9 and J is TRBJ2-3; 10 bases are a match to TRBD1. Trimming removed 4 bases from V and 4 bases from J; junction bases left unmatched: 3. This CDR3 has 14 residues. Germline CDR1 is SGDLS and CDR2 is YYNGEE. CDR3 sequence: CASSPGTGADTQYF. CDR3 coding DNA: TGTGCCAGCAGCCCCGGGACAGGGGCAGATACGCAGTATTTT.

The V and J genes are TRBV5-4 and TRBJ2-7, with a tentative D call TRBD1 (6 bases). The CDR3 is 15 amino acids. Trimming left V 5 bases short and J 3 bases short, with 18 bases between. CDR1 is SGHNT and CDR2 is YYREEE in the germline V gene (reference sequence). CDR3 in DNA: TGTGCCAGCAGTAGGCCAGGGGATGAACTCTACGAGCAGTACTTC. Translation: CASSRPGDELYEQYF.

The chain is built from TRBV19 and TRBJ1-1; D call uncertain. The germline V gene has CDR1 LNHDA and CDR2 SQIVND (reference sequence). The CDR3 runs 13 residues. V was shortened by 1 base and J by 3 bases, with 6 bases between the two germline ends. CDR3 in amino acids: CASSIGGDTEAFF. DNA of the CDR3: TGTGCCAGTAGTATAGGTGGGGACACTGAAGCTTTCTTT.